This entry features one TCR beta chain sequence. This sample was taken from a study of T cell responses to AZD1222 COVID-19 vaccine. Germline V gene sequence: CDR1 KGHSH, CDR2 LQKENI. This CDR3 comprises 14 residues. V shed 3 bases and J 7 bases; nucleotides not matched to a gene: 6. Using immunoSEQ multiplex PCR, the repertoire was profiled, and TCRdb retains in-frame clones only, with some absent. The repertoire holds about 120,000 clones, with roughly 90% as singletons. The sample here was peripheral blood, taken on day 0 of AZD1222 vaccination. The sequence was collected from an adult in good health. The chain couples TRBV18 to TRBJ2-1; 7 bases are a match to TRBD1. The CDR3 DNA follows: TGTGCCAGCTCACCTCAGACAGGGCAGAATGAGCAGTTCTTC. This sequence encodes CASSPQTGQNEQFF.